One sample yielded the 14 T cell receptor beta chains listed below, sequenced in a study of cytomegalovirus exposure and HLA in healthy donors. The PCR was carried out with 60 Vbeta primers and 13 Jbeta primers. Only in-frame clones appear in the TCRdb table, and some are missing; sequencing was by immunoSEQ multiplex PCR. There are over 150,000 clones in the sample; around 85% occur only once, and about 4.6% lies in the top ten. Sequences were obtained from PBMCs. These receptors were taken from a man in his forties or fifties in good health and CMV-seronegative.

CDR3 coding DNA: TGTGCCATCGACAGGGGCCCGAACACCGGGGAGCTGTTTTTT. Protein sequence: CAIDRGPNTGELFF. The chain joins TRBV2 to TRBJ2-2, with TRBD1 identical over 8 bases. V dropped 10 bases and J dropped 0; count of bases not matched to a gene: 4. Germline CDR1 reads SNHLY; CDR2 reads FYNNEI. This CDR3 spans 14 amino acids.

CDR3 nucleotides: TGTGCCAGCAGTTCTGTCTCCTACGAGCAGTACTTC. This sequence encodes CASSSVSYEQYF. This chain connects TRBV27 to TRBJ2-7; no firm D call. The CDR3 sequence is 12 residues long. The germline CDR1 and CDR2 sequences are MNHEY and SMNVEV (reference sequence). V lost 4 bases and J 0 bases, leaving 4 bases between the germline ends.

The J gene is TRBJ1-2, the V gene TRBV28, with 7 bases matching TRBD1. The germline CDR1 and CDR2 sequences are MDHEN and SYDVKM. Trimming took 5 bases from V and 3 from J; bases not matched to a gene: 12. This CDR3 region has 16 residues. The CDR3 region has the DNA TGTGCCAGCAGTCCAAGGAACCGGGACAGTTACTATGGCTACACCTTC. It is translated as CASSPRNRDSYYGYTF.

The sample holds a few counts of this clone. The gene calls are TRBV11-2 and TRBJ2-6; TRBD2 might be the D (5 bases). Germline CDR1 reads SGHAT; CDR2 reads FQNNGV. Trimming stripped 1 base from V and 0 bases from J, with 10 bases between. The CDR3 is 17 residues long. The CDR3 spells CASSLAAGSSGANVLTF. CDR3 nucleotide sequence: TGTGCCAGCAGCTTAGCGGCGGGTAGCTCTGGGGCCAACGTCCTGACTTTC.

The chain employs TRBV5-4 and TRBJ2-6; 8 bases agree with TRBD2. CDR1 is SGHNT and CDR2 is YYREEE in the germline V gene (reference sequence). The CDR3 extends over 16 amino acids. With V trimmed by 2 bases and J by 2 bases, 3 bases remained unmatched. The CDR3: CASSFGGGPGANVLTF. The CDR3 nucleotides read TGTGCCAGCAGCTTTGGCGGGGGGCCTGGGGCCAACGTCCTGACTTTC. Complete variable domain (other parts from reference TRBV5-4 and TRBJ2-6): ETGVTQSPTHLIKTRGQQVTLRCSSQSGHNTVSWYQQALGQGPQFIFQYYREEENGRGNFPPRFSGLQFPNYSSELNVNALELDDSALYLCASSFGGGPGANVLTFGAGSRLTVL.

The chain links TRBV4-1 to TRBJ2-1; the match to TRBD1 covers 8 bases. This CDR3 contains 18 residues. CDR1 is MGHRA and CDR2 is YSYEKL in the germline V gene. V lost 1 base and J lost 7; bases outside the gene matches: 15. The CDR3 here is CASSQASGTGQAWNEQFF. The CDR3 DNA sequence: TGCGCCAGCAGCCAAGCAAGTGGAACGGGACAGGCATGGAATGAGCAGTTCTTC.

This rearrangement joins TRBV29-1 to TRBJ1-3, with D unclear. Trimming removed 7 bases from V and 4 bases from J, with 11 bases in between. The V gene's germline CDR1 is SQVTM and CDR2 ANQGSEA. The CDR3 length is 12 residues. In DNA, the CDR3 is TGCAGCGCACAGTCGTTAGGAAACACCATATATTTT. This gives the protein CSAQSLGNTIYF. Complete variable domain (other parts from reference TRBV29-1 and TRBJ1-3): SAVISQKPSRDICQRGTSLTIQCQVDSQVTMMFWYRQQPGQSLTLIATANQGSEATYESGFVIDKFPISRPNLTFSTLTVSNMSPEDSSIYLCSAQSLGNTIYFGEGSWLTVV.

This chain joins TRBV4-3 and TRBJ2-2; unclear D gene. Per the germline V gene, CDR1 is LGHNA and CDR2 is YSLEER. This CDR3 comprises 18 residues. Trimming took off 0 bases at V and 0 bases at J, with 14 bases between the two ends. The CDR3: CASSQDPFGPPNTGELFF. DNA of the CDR3: TGCGCCAGCAGCCAAGACCCTTTTGGGCCCCCGAACACCGGGGAGCTGTTTTTT.

The chain couples TRBV19 to TRBJ2-1, with 9 bases matching TRBD2. V shed 4 bases and J 9 bases; nucleotides not matched to a gene: 10. There are 15 residues in the CDR3. Germline CDR1 is LNHDA and CDR2 is SQIVND (reference sequence). The CDR3 coding sequence is TGTGCCAGTAGTAATAAGTGGACTAGCGCAGGTGAGCAGTTCTTC. Protein sequence: CASSNKWTSAGEQFF.

This clone occurred once. The chain employs TRBV7-8 and TRBJ2-7; D remains ambiguous. V dropped 1 base and J dropped 2 bases, with 9 bases sitting between them. The germline V gene has CDR1 SGHVS and CDR2 FQNEAQ. The CDR3 consists of 14 residues. CDR3 sequence (DNA): TGTGCCAGCAGCTTAGGTCGCTCTACCTACGAGCAGTACTTC. Translating gives CASSLGRSTYEQYF.

The rearrangement uses TRBV6-5 and TRBJ1-2; tentative D call: TRBD1 (5 bases). V lost 2 bases and J lost 6, with 10 bases in between. The CDR3 spans 13 residues. The germline V gene has CDR1 MNHEY and CDR2 SVGAGI. The CDR3 here is CASSYRGGDGYTF. The CDR3 DNA is TGTGCCAGCAGTTACCGGGGGGGGGATGGCTACACCTTC.

The chain has TRBV6-1 and TRBJ2-5; TRBD2 matches at 14 bases. The CDR3 is 15 amino acids. Looked up from germline, CDR1 is MNHNS and CDR2 is SASEGT. The V segment lost 4 bases and the J segment 4 bases; nucleotides outside the gene matches: 2. The CDR3 loop reads CASSGTSGGRETQYF. CDR3 sequence (DNA): TGTGCCAGCAGTGGGACTAGCGGGGGGAGAGAGACCCAGTACTTC.

The chain couples TRBV28 to TRBJ1-5; no clear D gene. Deletions cut 7 bases from V and 10 bases from J, with 17 bases between. This CDR3 region has 13 residues. CDR1 is MDHEN and CDR2 is SYDVKM in the germline V gene. The CDR3 loop reads CASKSGVISPQHF. The DNA for the CDR3 is TGTGCCAGCAAGTCCGGAGTCATCAGCCCCCAGCATTTT.

The chain joins TRBV4-3 to TRBJ2-2, with D possibly TRBD2 on 5 matching bases. With 0 bases removed from V and 3 bases from J, the gap between germline ends came to 14 bases. The CDR3 contains 17 residues. Germline CDR1 is LGHNA and CDR2 is YSLEER. The CDR3 bases are TGCGCCAGCAGCCAAGAAGGGAGAGACACCCACACCGGGGAGCTGTTTTTT. Translated, it gives CASSQEGRDTHTGELFF.